This T cell receptor beta chain was documented in a study of T-cell reconstitution after alpha-beta-depleted transplantation in children (dated by TCRdb to 2015 to 2016). A note on the overall study: The study quantitatively tracked T-cell immune reconstitution after TCRalphabeta/CD19-depleted allogeneic hematopoietic cell transplantation in children using TCR repertoire profiling.

A remark on this clonotype: Its cognate antigen has yet to be identified. No quality values exist for individual bases; no much larger clone is one base distant.

The CDR3 numbers 14 residues from cysteine through phenylalanine. Here the CDR3 DNA is all that survives: 42 bases in frame from base 1. As encoded in the germline V gene, CDR1 is MNHNS while CDR2 is SASEGT. Trimming at the junction amounts to 6 bases on V and 0 bases on J, and the germline ends lie 11 bases apart. Study-wide findings and limitations: The frequencies of hyperexpanded clones fell over the following months, and after one year, T-cell counts and TCRbeta diversity were mostly attributed to newly produced T cells. The apparently early recovery of alphabetaT-cell counts about two months after transplant reportedly depended on only several hundred rapidly expanded clones that came from non-depleted graft cells. In some patients, the high TCRbeta diversity seen at day 60 was put down to recipient T cells and intrathymic progenitors that had survived conditioning.

The sample's treatment or condition label, in plain terms: allogeneic hematopoietic cell transplantation with graft depleted of TCRalphabeta T cells and CD19 B cells. TCRalphabeta/CD19-depleted allogeneic hematopoietic cell grafts were given to the transplant recipients, all of whom were children. Library preparation was by PCR. TCRdb records Illumina HiSeq 2500 as the sequencer. Molecular barcoding was employed in the preparation of TCR libraries, with unique molecular identifiers being used to normalize TCRbeta repertoire quantification. TCRdb trimmed the raw reads at Q25, called clones with MiXCR and kept productive beta chains. Duplicate CDR3 protein sequences are folded into a single record with the most common DNA and genes. For this sample there are about 610,000 distinct CDR3 sequences; over 20% appear just once. Approximately 39% of the sample is in the top ten clones.

Sequencing was performed on PBMCs, taken before TCRalphabeta/CD19-depleted stem cell transplant. The source is a boy less than two years old with Wiskott-Aldrich syndrome, due to receive a stem cell transplant. The chain joins TRBV6-1 to TRBJ2-5; TRBD2 could be the D gene, as 5 bases match. The DNA reads TGTGCCAGCAGCTCGGACTCTAACCAAGAGACCCAGTACTTC. Protein translation: CASSSDSNQETQYF.